This TCR beta chain was identified in a study of cytotoxic CD8 clonotypes in ibrutinib-treated CLL. In the case of this clone: The antigen is unknown.

This table comes from immunoSEQ multiplex PCR, and its TCRdb copy is limited to in-frame clones, with some not included. In the table there are hundreds of thousands of clones, 60% to 80% of which are singletons. Study results and caveats: Having risen at ibrutinib response, clonality had fallen back toward baseline by progression.

This TCR came from a human donor with chronic lymphocytic leukemia. The sample was PBMCs, taken after 12 months of ibrutinib treatment.

CDR3 bases: TGCGCCAGCAGCCAAGGGGTGGGTAGCGGATACACAGATACGCAGTATTTT. The encoded protein is CASSQGVGSGYTDTQYF. The genes are TRBV4-3 and TRBJ2-3, with a weak D call TRBD2 (6 bases). Trimming cost V 1 base and J 2 bases, with 16 bases left between them. This CDR3 region has 17 residues. Germline CDR1 and CDR2: LGHNA and YSLEER.